Listed below are T cell receptor beta chains from one sample, sequenced in a study of shared clonotypes between healthy human individuals. TCRdb's copy holds only in-frame clones and misses some; the assay was immunoSEQ multiplex PCR. The sample contains around 700,000 clones, around two thirds of which appear only once. The sequenced sample was memory CD4+ T cells sorted from blood. The receptors were gathered from a woman under 40 in good health. Each CDR3 is given with its conserved first and last residue. A D gene is named only where the DNA matches it firmly. Rows may omit the clone size; those that give it use once, few, many or a size class.

v_call	j_call	d_call	clone_size	cdr3_aa	cdr3_nt
TRBV6-5	TRBJ2-3	NA	NA	CASSPGLFNTDTQYF	TGTGCCAGCAGTCCTGGTTTGTTCAACACAGATACGCAGTATTTT
TRBV7-9	TRBJ2-1	NA	NA	CASSLGEFF	TGTGCCAGCAGCTTAGGGGAGTTCTTC
TRBV28	TRBJ1-1	NA	NA	CASGTGNTEAFF	TGTGCCAGCGGCACAGGTAACACTGAAGCTTTCTTT
TRBV7-2	TRBJ2-2	NA	NA	CASSDLSNYGGELFF	TGTGCCAGCAGCGATCTCTCGAACTACGGCGGGGAGCTGTTTTTT
TRBV27	TRBJ1-5	TRBD1	NA	CATRDRGLPNQPQHF	TGTGCCACGCGGGACAGGGGTCTGCCCAATCAGCCCCAGCATTTT
TRBV7-3	TRBJ2-1	TRBD1	NA	CASSPFRDARQGEQFF	TGTGCCAGCAGCCCATTCCGGGACGCAAGACAGGGTGAGCAGTTCTTC
TRBV19	TRBJ2-1	NA	NA	CASSIGRQTYNEQFF	TGTGCCAGTAGTATAGGCCGCCAAACCTACAATGAGCAGTTCTTC
TRBV13	TRBJ2-3	NA	NA	CASSALLTDTQYF	TGTGCCAGCAGCGCCCTTTTGACAGATACGCAGTATTTT
TRBV5-1	TRBJ2-7	TRBD2	NA	CASSGGTTYEQYF	TGCGCCAGCAGCGGCGGGACTACCTACGAGCAGTACTTC
TRBV2	TRBJ1-1	NA	NA	CASSADVGTHLAFF	TGTGCCAGCAGTGCCGATGTGGGGACACACTTGGCTTTCTTT
TRBV18	TRBJ2-5	NA	NA	CASSPLVGAAAETQYF	TGTGCCAGCTCACCACTGGTAGGGGCCGCTGCGGAGACCCAGTACTTC
TRBV7-2	TRBJ2-5	NA	NA	CASSLDASGWETQYF	TGTGCCAGCAGCTTAGATGCGTCGGGGTGGGAGACCCAGTACTTC
TRBV6-5	TRBJ1-1	NA	NA	CASSYSKRGEAFF	TGTGCCAGCAGTTACTCGAAACGGGGTGAAGCTTTCTTT
TRBV5-1	TRBJ2-3	TRBD1	NA	CASSSGTGTDTQYF	TGCGCCAGCAGCTCCGGGACAGGGACAGATACGCAGTATTTT
TRBV4-1	TRBJ2-1	TRBD2	many	CASSQDSSWAGTSGTGEQFF	TGCGCCAGCAGCCAAGACTCATCATGGGCCGGGACTAGCGGGACAGGGGAGCAGTTCTTC
TRBV6-5	TRBJ2-1	TRBD1	NA	CASSYPETGDRFF	TGTGCCAGCAGTTACCCAGAAACAGGGGATCGGTTCTTC
TRBV18	TRBJ2-7	NA	NA	CASSPPWQGAAEQYF	TGTGCCAGCTCACCACCGTGGCAGGGAGCAGCCGAGCAGTACTTC
TRBV21-1	TRBJ2-7	NA	NA	CASSKVGSGCYEQYF	TGTGCCAGCAGCAAAGTGGGTAGCGGTTGCTACGAGCAGTACTTC
TRBV30	TRBJ2-5	NA	NA	CAWSDGRGMKTQYF	TGTGCCTGGAGTGACGGCAGGGGCATGAAGACCCAGTACTTC
TRBV23-1	TRBJ2-7	NA	NA	CASSQGPTGFGEQYF	TGCGCCAGCAGTCAAGGTCCTACAGGGTTTGGCGAGCAGTACTTC
TRBV19	TRBJ2-5	TRBD2	NA	CASRGMTSGRGLGQETQYF	TGTGCCAGTAGAGGGATGACTAGCGGGAGAGGGCTTGGCCAAGAGACCCAGTACTTC
TRBV7-2	TRBJ1-5	NA	NA	CASSSQGYNQPQHF	TGTGCCAGCAGCTCGCAGGGCTACAATCAGCCCCAGCATTTT
TRBV6-5	TRBJ2-3	NA	NA	CASSYSYGLSTDTQYF	TGTGCCAGCAGTTACTCGTACGGCCTGAGCACAGATACGCAGTATTTT
TRBV6-6	TRBJ2-1	TRBD2	NA	CASSYLTSVDEQFF	TGTGCCAGCAGTTACCTGACTAGCGTCGATGAGCAGTTCTTC
TRBV5-1	TRBJ2-1	NA	NA	CASNPSRRNNEQFF	TGCGCCAGCAATCCCTCCCGCAGGAACAATGAGCAGTTCTTC
TRBV7-2	TRBJ2-2	NA	NA	CASSLQPIENTGELFF	TGTGCCAGCAGCTTACAGCCGATCGAGAACACCGGGGAGCTGTTTTTT
TRBV4-1	TRBJ1-4	NA	NA	CASKIPGATNEKLFF	TGCGCCAGCAAGATACCGGGGGCAACTAATGAAAAACTGTTTTTT
TRBV5-5	TRBJ2-7	TRBD1	NA	CASSPGTGVYEQYF	TGTGCCAGCAGCCCCGGGACAGGAGTCTACGAGCAGTACTTC
TRBV5-1	TRBJ2-7	NA	NA	CASSSRDGTYEQYF	TGCGCCAGCAGCTCCCGGGACGGGACCTACGAGCAGTACTTC
TRBV9	TRBJ2-2	NA	NA	CASSARGTPNSNTGELFF	TGTGCCAGCAGCGCCCGCGGGACACCAAATTCGAACACCGGGGAGCTGTTTTTT
TRBV5-1	TRBJ2-7	TRBD1	NA	CASSFFTGGRYEQYF	TGCGCCAGCAGCTTTTTCACAGGGGGCAGGTACGAGCAGTACTTC
TRBV5-1	TRBJ1-4	NA	NA	CASSTEATNEKLFF	TGCGCCAGCTCGACGGAAGCAACTAATGAAAAACTGTTTTTT
TRBV6-1	TRBJ2-1	TRBD2	NA	CASSERTSGNYNEQFF	TGTGCCAGCAGTGAACGGACTAGCGGGAACTACAATGAGCAGTTCTTC
TRBV28	TRBJ1-1	TRBD1	NA	CASSSNRGWVNTEAFF	TGTGCCAGCAGTTCCAACAGGGGTTGGGTGAACACTGAAGCTTTCTTT
TRBV5-4	TRBJ1-5	NA	NA	CASSPGLQGGNQPQHF	TGTGCCAGCAGCCCAGGACTCCAAGGAGGAAATCAGCCCCAGCATTTT
TRBV18	TRBJ1-2	TRBD1	NA	CASSLHAPGQTYGYTF	TGTGCCAGCTCACTACACGCTCCGGGACAGACTTATGGCTACACCTTC
TRBV5-1	TRBJ2-2	TRBD2	many	CASCRRVAGDTGELFF	TGCGCCAGCTGCAGGAGGGTAGCGGGAGACACCGGGGAGCTGTTTTTT
TRBV5-1	TRBJ2-3	NA	many	CASSLGGGTTDTQYF	TGCGCCAGCAGCTTGGGGGGAGGCACCACAGATACGCAGTATTTT
TRBV6-6	TRBJ1-4	NA	few	CATTANLGNEKLFF	TGTGCCACCACAGCAAACCTGGGTAATGAAAAACTGTTTTTT
TRBV28	TRBJ1-1	NA	NA	CASSLGRVEAFF	TGTGCCAGCAGTTTAGGTAGGGTGGAAGCTTTCTTT
TRBV28	TRBJ2-7	TRBD2	NA	CASSLPGTSGTYEQYF	TGTGCCAGCAGTCTCCCCGGGACTAGCGGAACCTACGAGCAGTACTTC
TRBV7-2	TRBJ1-2	TRBD1	few	CASSPNRGLGYTF	TGTGCCAGCAGCCCAAACAGGGGCCTTGGCTACACCTTC
TRBV7-9	TRBJ2-5	NA	NA	CASSLFGQNQETQYF	TGTGCCAGCAGCTTATTTGGGCAGAACCAAGAGACCCAGTACTTC
TRBV28	TRBJ1-2	NA	NA	CASSLRRGYTF	TGTGCCAGCAGTTTGCGTCGAGGCTACACCTTC
TRBV29-1	TRBJ2-5	NA	NA	CSVVLGSETQYF	TGCAGCGTTGTGCTGGGATCGGAGACCCAGTACTTC
TRBV16	TRBJ1-1	NA	once	CASSQSLGDTEAFF	TGTGCCAGCAGCCAATCACTAGGGGACACTGAAGCTTTCTTT
TRBV23-1	TRBJ2-3	NA	NA	CASSHPFSCTDTQYF	TGCGCCAGCAGTCATCCCTTTTCCTGCACAGATACGCAGTATTTT
TRBV15	TRBJ2-1	NA	few	CATSRDLDSSYNEQFF	TGTGCCACCAGCAGAGATCTCGACAGCTCCTACAATGAGCAGTTCTTC
TRBV10-3	TRBJ2-2	TRBD2	NA	CAISAGTSGTGELFF	TGTGCCATCAGTGCCGGGACTAGCGGCACCGGGGAGCTGTTTTTT
TRBV2	TRBJ2-5	NA	few	CASGSTGETQYF	TGTGCCAGCGGGTCTACCGGAGAGACCCAGTACTTC
TRBV19	TRBJ1-4	NA	few	CASHGRKEGEKLFF	TGTGCCAGTCACGGACGGAAAGAAGGAGAAAAACTGTTTTTT
TRBV5-4	TRBJ2-3	NA	NA	CASSPSGSTDTQYF	TGTGCCAGCAGCCCATCGGGCAGCACAGATACGCAGTATTTT